The present entry profiles one TCR beta chain with its context. What it binds is unknown. This entry belongs to a study of shared clonotypes between healthy human individuals. Study-level results: Naive subsets typically showed greater estimated richness than memory subsets.

Here immunoSEQ multiplex PCR was the method, and the copy in TCRdb shows in-frame clones only, minus some. This sample has around 1.6 million clones, with 95% to 99% found just once. The CDR3 spans 16 residues. With V trimmed by 5 bases and J by 4 bases, 9 bases remained unmatched. Germline loops: CDR1 SGDLS, CDR2 YYNGEE. The chain recombines TRBV9 with TRBJ2-1; 10 nucleotides agree with TRBD2. The source of this sequence is a man aged 25 to 40 in good health. Sequenced: naive CD4+ T cells sorted from blood. Subset of the sample: CD45RA+ positively selected. DNA for the CDR3: TGTGCCAGCAGTGGCGGACTAGCGGACGGTTACAATGAGCAGTTCTTC. Its translation: CASSGGLADGYNEQFF.